This T cell receptor (beta chain) was retrieved from a study of cytomegalovirus exposure and HLA in healthy donors. Study results and caveats: Analysis was performed later, and it showed HLA-associated TCR beta chains to be more clonally expanded than equally common others. Among TCR beta chains, those listed as cytomegalovirus-associated numbered around 180.

The donors gave bone marrow, and they were healthy. Primers for the PCR totalled 60 Vbeta and 13 Jbeta. The repertoire was sequenced with immunoSEQ multiplex PCR; TCRdb's copy has only in-frame clones and lacks some. The table includes 150,000 to 250,000 clones, roughly four fifths detected once. On this clone itself: Its antigen is unidentified.

CDR1 and CDR2 from the germline V gene are SGHAT and FQNNGV. The ends were cut back, 3 bases at V and 4 bases at J, with 15 bases in the middle. There are 15 residues in the CDR3. The sequenced material came from PBMCs. The chain is built from TRBV11-2 and TRBJ2-5; D ambiguous. The clonotype comes from a man aged 25 to 40 in good health and CMV-seronegative. CDR3 DNA: TGTGCCAGCAGCTTCGGAGACGGTCCATTAGAGACCCAGTACTTC. Its translation: CASSFGDGPLETQYF.